This TCR beta chain was captured in a study of T cells in localized non-small cell lung cancer. Study-level results: Detection in adjacent lung was observed for a median around 59 of the top 100 tumor clones. A single tumor region was sequenced, leaving heterogeneity possible.

About this clone itself: The antigen is undetermined.

Germline trimming cut 0 bases from V and 5 bases from J; bases unmatched to any gene: 7. The germline V gene has CDR1 SGHVS and CDR2 FNYEAQ. This CDR3 has 17 amino acids. TCRdb's copy holds only in-frame clones and misses some; the assay was immunoSEQ multiplex PCR. The sample lists roughly 76,000 clones, roughly 75% occurring once. The specimen comprised PBMCs, sampled before any cancer treatment. This rearrangement joins TRBV7-6 to TRBJ2-3; TRBD2 matches at 11 bases. The clonotype was recovered from a man aged 35-75 years with stage II squamous cell lung carcinoma. CDR3 nucleotide sequence: TGTGCCAGCAGCTTAGCGTTGGTAGCGGGAGGGCAAGATACGCAGTATTTT. Its translation: CASSLALVAGGQDTQYF.